Following are 20 T cell receptor beta chains from one sample sequenced in a study of STAT5B mutations in CD4+ large granular lymphocyte leukemia. The protocol was immunoSEQ multiplex PCR, while the TCRdb copy is restricted to in-frame clones and leaves out a portion. The sample carries 30,000 to 40,000 clones, around 85% recorded once. The sequenced sample consisted of CD4+ T cells from blood buffy coats. The source of these receptors is a human donor in good health.

This chain uses TRBV13 with TRBJ2-3, with no clear D. Deletions cut 2 bases from V and 1 base from J, with 16 bases between. Germline assignment: CDR1 PRHDT and CDR2 FYEKMQ (reference sequence). This CDR3 is 17 amino acids long. CDR3: CASSLLSATGGTDTQYF. CDR3 in DNA: TGTGCCAGCAGCTTATTATCAGCAACGGGTGGCACAGATACGCAGTATTTT.

The V call is TRBV19, the J call TRBJ2-2; 7 bases line up with TRBD2. The CDR3 runs 17 residues. Germline CDR1 is LNHDA and CDR2 is SQIVND (reference sequence). Trimming at V came to 3 bases and at J to 1 base, leaving 8 bases not matched to a gene. The CDR3 DNA sequence: TGTGCCAGTAGTATTAGGCTAGCGGCGAGGAACACCGGGGAGCTGTTTTTT. Translating gives CASSIRLAARNTGELFF.

The V and J genes are TRBV4-1 and TRBJ2-1; 9 bases fit TRBD2. Germline CDR1 is MGHRA and CDR2 is YSYEKL. V lost 2 bases and J lost 4; bases outside the gene matches: 6. The length of the CDR3 is 16 residues. The CDR3 here is CASSQPPSGAYNEQFF. CDR3 DNA: TGCGCCAGCAGCCAACCCCCTAGCGGGGCGTACAATGAGCAGTTCTTC.

The J gene is TRBJ1-3, the V gene TRBV30; D call uncertain. Germline CDR1 reads GTSNPN; CDR2 reads SVGIG (reference sequence). The V end lost 2 bases, the J end lost 0 bases, and 8 bases lay between the germline ends. There are 14 residues in the CDR3. This CDR3 is CAWSILTSGNTIYF. In nucleotides, the CDR3 is TGTGCCTGGAGTATCTTGACCTCTGGAAACACCATATATTTT.

Only a few counts were recorded for this clone. V gene TRBV6-6 combines with J gene TRBJ2-7; D gene unclear. This CDR3 has 11 residues. Germline CDR1 MNHNY, CDR2 SVGAGI (reference sequence). V was trimmed by 5 bases and J by 4 bases, leaving 6 bases between them. The CDR3 DNA reads as TGTGCCAGCAGTCAATCGTACGAGCAGTACTTC. It is translated as CASSQSYEQYF.

The rearrangement uses TRBV7-9 and TRBJ1-3; the match to TRBD1 covers 8 bases. J was trimmed by 4 bases and V by 5 bases; bases with no gene match: 7. Germline CDR1 and CDR2: SEHNR and FQNEAQ (reference sequence). The CDR3 runs to 15 residues. The CDR3, as DNA: TGTGCCAGCAGCATCGGACAGGGCACCGGAAACACCATATATTTT. Amino acids: CASSIGQGTGNTIYF.

J is TRBJ2-5 and V is TRBV7-2, with D possibly matching TRBD1 (5 bases). Per germline, CDR1 SGHTA and CDR2 FQGNSA. The CDR3 runs to 14 residues. V lost 3 bases and J 5 bases, leaving 13 bases between the germline ends. The CDR3 region is CASSFQGGRETQYF. The CDR3, as DNA: TGTGCCAGCAGCTTCCAGGGTGGTCGGGAGACCCAGTACTTC.

The chain combines TRBV28 with TRBJ2-7; the match to TRBD1 covers 7 bases. The CDR3 extends over 14 amino acids. Germline CDR1 MDHEN, CDR2 SYDVKM. Trimming took 4 bases from V and 3 from J; bases not matched to a gene: 6. This CDR3 reads CASSSDRTGYEQYF. The CDR3 nucleotides are TGTGCCAGCAGTTCGGACAGGACGGGCTACGAGCAGTACTTC.

The chain is built from TRBV29-1 and TRBJ2-7, with D uncertain. This CDR3 is built from 12 residues. Germline V gene lookup returns CDR1 SQVTM and CDR2 ANQGSEA. Trimming left V 5 bases short and J 0 bases short, with 8 bases between. Here the CDR3 DNA reads TGCAGCGTTTGGAACCCCTCCTACGAGCAGTACTTC. It translates to CSVWNPSYEQYF.

The gene calls are TRBV11-2 and TRBJ2-3, with D tentatively TRBD1 (5 bases). Per the germline V gene, CDR1 is SGHAT and CDR2 is FQNNGV. CDR3 length: 15 residues. Trimming removed 5 bases at V and 0 bases at J, with 12 bases between. In nucleotides, the CDR3 is TGTGCCAGCAGCCCCACCAGGGTGAGCACAGATACGCAGTATTTT. The encoded protein is CASSPTRVSTDTQYF.

This clone was detected only a few times. The rearrangement joins TRBV18 to TRBJ1-5; maybe TRBD1 (5 bases). V was pared by 3 bases and J by 5 bases, with 11 bases between. The CDR3 runs to 14 residues. Germline V CDR1 and CDR2: KGHSH, LQKENI. Here the CDR3 reads CASSPAGGDQPQHF. The CDR3 DNA reads as TGTGCCAGCTCACCGGCGGGAGGGGATCAGCCCCAGCATTTT.

This chain uses TRBV12-5 with TRBJ2-5; 9 nucleotides match TRBD1. The CDR3 spans 14 residues. Germline assignment: CDR1 LGHNT and CDR2 FRNRAP. V lost 4 bases, J lost 2 bases, and 2 bases stayed unmatched. CDR3 DNA: TGTGCTAGTGGTTGGACAGGGGAACAAGAGACCCAGTACTTC. Translating gives CASGWTGEQETQYF.

V and J are TRBV4-3 and TRBJ2-3; D gene uncertain. V was cut by 7 bases and J by 7 bases, with 6 bases left in between. This CDR3 comprises 10 residues. Germline lookup yields CDR1 LGHNA and CDR2 YSLEER. CDR3 protein: CASIRNTQYF. DNA of the CDR3: TGCGCCAGCATTAGGAATACGCAGTATTTT.

The V and J genes are TRBV4-2 and TRBJ2-7; TRBD1 is a possible D gene (5 bases). V gave up 0 bases and J gave up 12 bases, with 18 bases separating them. The CDR3 is 14 amino acids. CDR1 and CDR2 from the germline V gene are LGHNA and YNFKEQ. The CDR3 reads CASSQDHQGPARYF. CDR3 bases: TGTGCCAGCAGCCAAGATCACCAGGGTCCTGCGCGGTACTTC.

This sequence joins TRBV18 and TRBJ1-6; no firm D call. Germline-derived CDR1 and CDR2 are KGHSH and LQKENI. The germline V and J ends were trimmed by 0 bases and 7 bases, with 13 bases remaining between them. The CDR3 is 16 amino acids. In nucleotides, the CDR3 is TGTGCCAGCTCACCACCAGGACGCCCAGACAATTCACCCCTCCACTTT. It codes for CASSPPGRPDNSPLHF.

The DNA of the CDR3 is TGTGCCACCAGCAGAGTCTTCGGGACAGGGGCCTACGAGCAGTACTTC. Translation gives CATSRVFGTGAYEQYF. The chain couples TRBV15 to TRBJ2-7; 10 bases match TRBD1. The ends lost 1 base at V and 2 bases at J; junction bases unmatched: 5. This CDR3 is built from 16 residues. Germline CDR1 is LNHNV and CDR2 is YYDKDF (reference sequence).

The chain carries TRBV5-1 and TRBJ2-5; D may be TRBD2 (7 bases). Between the trimmed V and J ends, which lost 0 bases and 2 bases, there was a span of 14 bases. CDR3 length: 16 amino acids. CDR1 is SGHRS and CDR2 is YFSETQ in the germline V gene. This CDR3 is CASSLAGASGQETQYF. CDR3 sequence (DNA): TGCGCCAGCAGCTTGGCAGGGGCTAGCGGACAAGAGACCCAGTACTTC.

The chain is built from TRBV7-9 and TRBJ1-2, with a tentative D call TRBD1 (5 bases). This CDR3 has 11 amino acids. V lost 5 bases and J lost 14, with 15 bases in between. The V gene's germline CDR1 is SEHNR and CDR2 FQNEAQ (reference sequence). CDR3 DNA: TGTGCCAGCAGCCCAGACAGAAAAAGTACCTTC. Residues: CASSPDRKSTF. Full variable domain (rest looked up from reference TRBV7-9 and TRBJ1-2): DTGVSQNPRHKITKRGQNVTFRCDPISEHNRLYWYRQTLGQGPEFLTYFQNEAQLEKSRLLSDRFSAERPKGSFSTLEIQRTEQGDSAMYLCASSPDRKSTFGSGTRLTVV.

This rearrangement joins TRBV9 to TRBJ2-3; D is unresolved. Germline CDR1 and CDR2: SGDLS and YYNGEE. Deletions cut 0 bases from V and 6 bases from J, with 8 bases between. The CDR3 sequence is 13 residues long. The CDR3, as DNA: TGTGCCAGCAGCGTAGACCCGGTTGATACGCAGTATTTT. Protein sequence: CASSVDPVDTQYF.

J is TRBJ1-6 and V is TRBV5-1; possible D gene TRBD1, 6 bases. Trimming took off 4 bases at V and 3 bases at J, with 11 bases between the two ends. The CDR3 is 15 residues long. Per germline, CDR1 SGHRS and CDR2 YFSETQ. This chain's CDR3 is CASSRNRDYNSPLHF. The CDR3 DNA sequence: TGCGCCAGCAGCAGAAACAGGGACTATAATTCACCCCTCCACTTT.